Below, 3 T cell receptor beta chains from the same sample are listed, as sequenced in a study of circulating CD8 cells and anti-PD-1 response in melanoma. Using roughly 16 ng of total RNA, TCR libraries were made with the QIAseq Immune Repertoire TCR panel. TCRdb reprocessed the reads via MiXCR and lists one record per CDR3 protein. Of about 480 distinct CDR3 sequences listed, roughly 8% were seen once; the top ten hold around a third. From live CD3+CD8+TCRalphabeta+ cells, four PD-1 and/or TIGIT subsets were sorted. Sequenced here: CD8+ T cells from PBMCs, sampled at baseline or after one month of anti-PD-1 therapy (not recorded which). The receptors stem from a human donor with melanoma.

This clonotype is deemed medium-sized. The DNA for the CDR3 is TGTGCCAGCAGCCCCCACCAGGGACTAGCCGCCTCCTACGAGCAGTACTTC. It yields the protein CASSPHQGLAASYEQYF. The chain recombines TRBV9 with TRBJ2-7; 9 positions agree with TRBD2. The trim removed 4 bases at V and 0 bases at J, leaving 11 bases unmatched. The CDR3 is 17 amino acids. Looked up from germline, CDR1 is SGDLS and CDR2 is YYNGEE.

This clonotype is termed large (0.1 to 1%). The V call is TRBV6-6, the J call TRBJ2-3; the match to TRBD1 covers 9 bases. V lost 10 bases, J lost 6 bases, and 11 bases stayed unmatched. The CDR3 consists of 14 residues. Germline V CDR1 and CDR2: MNHNY, SVGAGI (reference sequence). The DNA for the CDR3 is TGTGCCACGTGGCAGGGACAGGGTTATGATACGCAGTATTTT. This sequence encodes CATWQGQGYDTQYF.

By proportion, this clonotype is large (0.1 to 1%). In DNA, the CDR3 is TGCAGTGCTAGAGATCGGTCGGGGGGCCTCTACTACGAGCAGTACTTC. Translating gives CSARDRSGGLYYEQYF. The chain carries TRBV20-1 and TRBJ2-7; D might be TRBD2 (7 bases). Trimming stripped 0 bases from V and 3 bases from J, with 18 bases between. The CDR3 is 16 amino acids. Germline loops: CDR1 DFQATT, CDR2 SNEGSKA (reference sequence).